The sequence of this TCR beta chain was determined in a study of early T cells in non-severe SARS-CoV-2 infection. Germline values: CDR1 DFQATT, CDR2 SNEGSKA (reference sequence). The V segment lost 0 bases and the J segment 6 bases; nucleotides outside the gene matches: 4. This CDR3 region has 15 residues. This clonotype has a count of ten or more. Molecules of cDNA were individually given unique molecular identifiers that were attached to them. TCRdb redid the calling of the 5' RACE reads with MiXCR, one entry per CDR3 protein. The repertoire holds 50,000 to 70,000 distinct CDR3 sequences, with 7.7% as singletons.

This sequence joins TRBV20-1 and TRBJ1-5, with TRBD1 identical over 11 bases. The sequence was collected from an adult who was a healthcare worker with PCR-confirmed SARS-CoV-2 infection or an uninfected control (not recorded which). The source material was whole blood. CDR3 sequence: CSARDRDRGVQPQHF. In DNA form, the CDR3 reads TGCAGTGCTAGAGATAGGGACAGGGGGGTTCAGCCCCAGCATTTT.